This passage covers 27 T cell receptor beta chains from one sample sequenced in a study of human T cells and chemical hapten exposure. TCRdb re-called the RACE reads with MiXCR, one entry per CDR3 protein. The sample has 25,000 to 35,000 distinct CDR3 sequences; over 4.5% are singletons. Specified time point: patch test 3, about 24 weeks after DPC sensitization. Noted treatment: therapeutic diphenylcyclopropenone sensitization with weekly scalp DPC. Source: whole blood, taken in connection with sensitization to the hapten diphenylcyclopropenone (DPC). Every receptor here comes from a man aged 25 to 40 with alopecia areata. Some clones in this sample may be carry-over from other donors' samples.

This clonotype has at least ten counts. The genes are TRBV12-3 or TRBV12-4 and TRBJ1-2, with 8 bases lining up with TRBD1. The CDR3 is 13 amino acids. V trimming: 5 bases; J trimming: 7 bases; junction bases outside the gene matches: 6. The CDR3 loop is CASSAGQGGGYTF. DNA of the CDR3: TGTGCCAGCAGTGCCGGACAGGGAGGTGGCTACACCTTC.

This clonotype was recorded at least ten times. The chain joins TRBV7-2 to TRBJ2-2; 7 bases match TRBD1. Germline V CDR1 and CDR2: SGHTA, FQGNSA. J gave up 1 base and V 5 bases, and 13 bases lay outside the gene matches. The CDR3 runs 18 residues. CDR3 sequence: CASSAGQAGFLNTGELFF. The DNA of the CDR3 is TGTGCCAGCAGCGCCGGACAGGCCGGGTTCCTGAACACCGGGGAGCTGTTTTTT.

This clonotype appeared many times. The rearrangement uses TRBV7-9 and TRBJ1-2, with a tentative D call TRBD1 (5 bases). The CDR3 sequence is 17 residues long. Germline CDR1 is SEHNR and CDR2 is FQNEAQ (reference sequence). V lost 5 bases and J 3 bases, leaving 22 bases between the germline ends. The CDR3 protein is CASSTQPSKTRDYGYTF. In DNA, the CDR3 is TGTGCCAGCAGCACGCAACCTTCTAAGACCAGGGACTATGGCTACACCTTC.

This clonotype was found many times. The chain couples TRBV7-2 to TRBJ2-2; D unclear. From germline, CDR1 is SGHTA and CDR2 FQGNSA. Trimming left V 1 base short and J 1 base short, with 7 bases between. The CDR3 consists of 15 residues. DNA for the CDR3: TGTGCCAGCAGCTTAGACAGCCGGAACACCGGGGAGCTGTTTTTT. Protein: CASSLDSRNTGELFF. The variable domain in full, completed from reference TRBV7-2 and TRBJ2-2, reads GAGVSQSPSNKVTEKGKDVELRCDPISGHTALYWYRQSLGQGLEFLIYFQGNSAPDKSGLPSDRFSAERTGGSVSTLTIQRTQQEDSAVYLCASSLDSRNTGELFFGEGSRLTVL.

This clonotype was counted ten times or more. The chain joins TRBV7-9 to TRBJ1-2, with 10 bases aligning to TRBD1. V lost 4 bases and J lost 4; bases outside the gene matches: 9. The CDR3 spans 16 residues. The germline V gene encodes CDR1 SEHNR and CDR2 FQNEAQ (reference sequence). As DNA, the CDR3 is TGTGCCAGCAGCTGGGGGACAGGGGTGAACGGCTATGGCTACACCTTC. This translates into CASSWGTGVNGYGYTF.

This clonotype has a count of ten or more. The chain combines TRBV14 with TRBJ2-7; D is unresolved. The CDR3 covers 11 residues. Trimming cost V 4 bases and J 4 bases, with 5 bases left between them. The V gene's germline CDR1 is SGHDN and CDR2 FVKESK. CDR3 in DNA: TGTGCCAGCAGCCGGGGTTACGAGCAGTACTTC. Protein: CASSRGYEQYF.

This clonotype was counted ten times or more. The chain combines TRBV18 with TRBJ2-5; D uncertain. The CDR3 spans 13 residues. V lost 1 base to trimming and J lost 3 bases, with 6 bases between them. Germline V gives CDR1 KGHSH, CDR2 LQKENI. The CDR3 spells CASSPRREETQYF. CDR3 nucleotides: TGTGCCAGCTCACCACGACGGGAAGAGACCCAGTACTTC.

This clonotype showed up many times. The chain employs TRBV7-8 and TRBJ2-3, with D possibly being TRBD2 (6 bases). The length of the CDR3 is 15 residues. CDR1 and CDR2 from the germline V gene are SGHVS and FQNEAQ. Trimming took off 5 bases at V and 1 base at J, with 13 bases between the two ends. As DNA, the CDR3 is TGTGCCAGCAGCACTACGACTAGGCGCACAGATACGCAGTATTTT. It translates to CASSTTTRRTDTQYF.

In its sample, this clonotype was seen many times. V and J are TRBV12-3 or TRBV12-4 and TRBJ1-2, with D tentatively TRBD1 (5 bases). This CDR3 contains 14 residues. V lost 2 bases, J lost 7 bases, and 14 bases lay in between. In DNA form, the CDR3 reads TGTGCCAGCAGTTTACAGGGCAGCGCGTTTGGCTACACCTTC. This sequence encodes CASSLQGSAFGYTF.

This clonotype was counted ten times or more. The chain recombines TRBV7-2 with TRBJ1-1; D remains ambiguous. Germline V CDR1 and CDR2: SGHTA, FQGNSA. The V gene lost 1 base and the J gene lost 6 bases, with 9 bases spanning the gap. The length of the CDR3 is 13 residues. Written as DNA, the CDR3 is TGTGCCAGCAGCTTAGTCGGCGGCCCTGAAGCTTTCTTT. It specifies CASSLVGGPEAFF. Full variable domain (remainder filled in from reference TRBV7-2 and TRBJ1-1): GAGVSQSPSNKVTEKGKDVELRCDPISGHTALYWYRQSLGQGLEFLIYFQGNSAPDKSGLPSDRFSAERTGGSVSTLTIQRTQQEDSAVYLCASSLVGGPEAFFGQGTRLTVV.

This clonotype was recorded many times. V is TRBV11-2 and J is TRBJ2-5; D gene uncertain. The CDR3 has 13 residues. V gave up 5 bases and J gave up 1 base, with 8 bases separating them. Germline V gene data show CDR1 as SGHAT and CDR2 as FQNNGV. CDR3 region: CASSLSTQETQYF. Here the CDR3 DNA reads TGTGCCAGCAGCCTATCGACCCAAGAGACCCAGTACTTC.

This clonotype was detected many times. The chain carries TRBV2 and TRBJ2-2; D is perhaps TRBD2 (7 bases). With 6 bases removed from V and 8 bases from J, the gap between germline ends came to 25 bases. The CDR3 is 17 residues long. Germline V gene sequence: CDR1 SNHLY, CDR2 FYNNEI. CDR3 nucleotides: TGTGCCAGCAGCGAGGAAGAAGGGGGAGGGCCCCAAGGGGAGCTGTTTTTT. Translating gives CASSEEEGGGPQGELFF.

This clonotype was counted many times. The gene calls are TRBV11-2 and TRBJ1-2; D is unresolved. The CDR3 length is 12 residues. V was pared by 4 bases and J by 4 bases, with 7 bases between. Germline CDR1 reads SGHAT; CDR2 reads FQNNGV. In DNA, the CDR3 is TGTGCCAGCAGCTCTTCGGCCTATGGCTACACCTTC. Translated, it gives CASSSSAYGYTF.

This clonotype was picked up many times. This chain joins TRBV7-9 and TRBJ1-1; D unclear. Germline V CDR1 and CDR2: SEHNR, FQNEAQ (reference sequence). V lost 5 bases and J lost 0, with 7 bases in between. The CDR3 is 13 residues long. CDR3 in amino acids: CASSHRMNTEAFF. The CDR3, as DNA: TGTGCCAGCAGCCACAGAATGAACACTGAAGCTTTCTTT.

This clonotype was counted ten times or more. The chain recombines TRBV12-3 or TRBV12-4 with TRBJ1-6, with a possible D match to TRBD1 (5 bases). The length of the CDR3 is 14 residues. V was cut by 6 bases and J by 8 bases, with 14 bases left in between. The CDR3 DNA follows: TGTGCCAGCAGCGCAGGGAGCTCCTATTCACCCCTCCACTTT. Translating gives CASSAGSSYSPLHF.

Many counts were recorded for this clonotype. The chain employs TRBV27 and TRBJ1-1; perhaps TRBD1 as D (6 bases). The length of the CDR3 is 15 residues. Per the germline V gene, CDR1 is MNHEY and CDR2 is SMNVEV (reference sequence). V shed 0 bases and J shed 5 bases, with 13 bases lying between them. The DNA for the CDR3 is TGTGCCAGCAGTTTATCGAGGGGGGGCGGTACTGAAGCTTTCTTT. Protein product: CASSLSRGGGTEAFF.

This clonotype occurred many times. This CDR3 reads CASSPWGDAAFF. The CDR3, as DNA: TGTGCCAGCAGCCCCTGGGGGGACGCAGCTTTCTTT. The chain links TRBV11-2 to TRBJ1-1; D is perhaps TRBD1 (5 bases). CDR3 length: 12 residues. Trimming took 5 bases from V and 10 from J, leaving 14 bases between them. Germline V gene lookup returns CDR1 SGHAT and CDR2 FQNNGV.

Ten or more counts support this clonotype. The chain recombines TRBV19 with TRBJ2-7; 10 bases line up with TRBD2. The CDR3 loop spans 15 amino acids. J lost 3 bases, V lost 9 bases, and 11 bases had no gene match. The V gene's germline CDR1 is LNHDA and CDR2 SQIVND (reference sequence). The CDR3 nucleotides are TGTGCCAGCGCAATGGCCAGCGGGGGGGACTACGAGCAGTACTTC. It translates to CASAMASGGDYEQYF.

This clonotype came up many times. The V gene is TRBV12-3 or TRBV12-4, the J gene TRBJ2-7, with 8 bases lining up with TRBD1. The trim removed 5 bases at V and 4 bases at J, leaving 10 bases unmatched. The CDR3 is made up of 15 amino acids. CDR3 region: CASSPRTGTAYEQYF. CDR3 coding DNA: TGTGCCAGCAGTCCGAGGACAGGGACAGCTTACGAGCAGTACTTC.

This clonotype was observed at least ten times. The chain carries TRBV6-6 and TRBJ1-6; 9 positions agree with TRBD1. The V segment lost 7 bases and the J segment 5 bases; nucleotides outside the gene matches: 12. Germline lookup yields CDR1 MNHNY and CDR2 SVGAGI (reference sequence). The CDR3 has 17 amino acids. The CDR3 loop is CASTPAGRTGDNSPLHF. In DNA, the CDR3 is TGTGCCAGCACCCCCGCGGGCCGGACAGGGGATAATTCACCCCTCCACTTT.

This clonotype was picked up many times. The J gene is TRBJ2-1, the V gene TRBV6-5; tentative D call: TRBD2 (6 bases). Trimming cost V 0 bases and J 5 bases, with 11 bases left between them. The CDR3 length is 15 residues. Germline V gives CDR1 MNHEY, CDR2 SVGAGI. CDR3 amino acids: CASSYSPQRDNEQFF. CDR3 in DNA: TGTGCCAGCAGTTACTCGCCTCAGCGGGACAATGAGCAGTTCTTC.

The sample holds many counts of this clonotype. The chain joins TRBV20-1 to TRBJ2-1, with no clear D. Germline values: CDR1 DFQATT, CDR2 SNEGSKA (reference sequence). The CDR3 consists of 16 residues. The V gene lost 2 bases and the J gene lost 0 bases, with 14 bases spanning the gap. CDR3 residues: CSARKTRRSSYNEQFF. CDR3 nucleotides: TGCAGTGCTAGAAAGACCCGACGGAGCTCCTACAATGAGCAGTTCTTC.

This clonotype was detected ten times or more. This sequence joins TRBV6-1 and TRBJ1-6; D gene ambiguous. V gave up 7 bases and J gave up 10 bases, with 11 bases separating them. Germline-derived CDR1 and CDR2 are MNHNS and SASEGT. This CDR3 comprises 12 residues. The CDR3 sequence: CASTSSRSPLHF. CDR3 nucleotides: TGTGCCAGCACCTCGAGTCGGTCACCCCTCCACTTT.

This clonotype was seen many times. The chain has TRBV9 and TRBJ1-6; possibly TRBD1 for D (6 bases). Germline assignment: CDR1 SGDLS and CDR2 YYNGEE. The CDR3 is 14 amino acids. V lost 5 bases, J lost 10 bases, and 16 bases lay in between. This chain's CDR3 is CASSASQGESPLHF. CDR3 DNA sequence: TGTGCCAGCAGTGCATCACAGGGTGAATCACCCCTCCACTTT.

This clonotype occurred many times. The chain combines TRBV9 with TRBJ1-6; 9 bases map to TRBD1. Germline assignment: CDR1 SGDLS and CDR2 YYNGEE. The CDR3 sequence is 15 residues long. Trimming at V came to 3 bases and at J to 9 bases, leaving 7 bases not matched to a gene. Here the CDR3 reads CASSARTGEASPLHF. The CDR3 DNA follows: TGTGCCAGCAGCGCTCGGACAGGGGAGGCTTCACCCCTCCACTTT.

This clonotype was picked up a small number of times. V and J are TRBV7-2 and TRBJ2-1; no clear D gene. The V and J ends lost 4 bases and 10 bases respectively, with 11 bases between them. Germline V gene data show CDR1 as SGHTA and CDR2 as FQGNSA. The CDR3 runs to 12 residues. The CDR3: CASSSYLGEQFF. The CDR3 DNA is TGTGCCAGCAGCTCGTATCTAGGCGAGCAGTTCTTC. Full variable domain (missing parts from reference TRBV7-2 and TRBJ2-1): GAGVSQSPSNKVTEKGKDVELRCDPISGHTALYWYRQSLGQGLEFLIYFQGNSAPDKSGLPSDRFSAERTGGSVSTLTIQRTQQEDSAVYLCASSSYLGEQFFGPGTRLTVL.

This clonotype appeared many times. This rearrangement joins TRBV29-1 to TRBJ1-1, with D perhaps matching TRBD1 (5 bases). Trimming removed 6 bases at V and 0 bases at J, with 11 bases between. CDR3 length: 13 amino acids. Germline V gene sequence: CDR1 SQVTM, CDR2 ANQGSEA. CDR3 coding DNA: TGCAGCGTCGTGACAGCTATGAACACTGAAGCTTTCTTT. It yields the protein CSVVTAMNTEAFF.